The 25 T cell receptor beta chains below were found in one sample sequenced in a study of CD8 T cells in ankylosing spondylitis. Study conclusions and caveats: It appeared that ankylosing spondylitis blood was characterized by a TCR beta motif of roughly 8 highly homologous variants.

One entry per CDR3 protein, called by TCRdb with MiXCR from the 5' RACE reads. The sample lists some 800,000 distinct CDR3 sequences; 10% to 15% were seen once. Their antigen targets remain unknown. The sample comprised blood, either unsorted or a sorted T cell fraction (not recorded which). The receptors come from a male donor with ankylosing spondylitis.

The chain has TRBV12-3 or TRBV12-4 and TRBJ1-4; D is ambiguous. The CDR3 loop spans 13 amino acids. The germline V and J ends were trimmed by 2 bases and 8 bases, with 9 bases remaining between them. The DNA of the CDR3 is TGTGCCAGCAGTTTAAGCGTCGACGAAAAACTGTTTTTT. This encodes CASSLSVDEKLFF.

This clonotype turned up a few times. The V gene is TRBV29-1, the J gene TRBJ2-2; 11 nucleotides line up with TRBD1. CDR3 length: 15 residues. Germline CDR1 and CDR2: SQVTM and ANQGSEA. With 6 bases clipped from V and 3 bases from J, the junction kept 6 bases outside the gene matches. The CDR3 DNA follows: TGCAGCGTCGAATGGGACAGGGGGTACACCGGGGAGCTGTTTTTT. Its translation: CSVEWDRGYTGELFF.

V gene TRBV27 combines with J gene TRBJ2-1; 13 nucleotides match TRBD2. The length of the CDR3 is 17 residues. J lost 6 bases, V lost 2 bases, and 7 bases had no gene match. CDR1 and CDR2 (germline): MNHEY, SMNVEV (reference sequence). In DNA, the CDR3 is TGTGCCAGCAGTTTACGGAAAACTAGCGGGAGGGGCAATGAGCAGTTCTTC. Protein product: CASSLRKTSGRGNEQFF.

V usage is TRBV9 and J usage is TRBJ2-1; D is ambiguous. This CDR3 region has 15 residues. V was pared by 0 bases and J by 3 bases, with 10 bases between. Germline CDR1 SGDLS, CDR2 YYNGEE. The CDR3 nucleotides read TGTGCCAGCAGCGTAGCCCTGAATAACTACAATGAGCAGTTCTTC. Amino acid sequence: CASSVALNNYNEQFF.

This clonotype has a count of ten or more. This sequence joins TRBV29-1 and TRBJ1-5; D is perhaps TRBD1 (5 bases). Germline-derived CDR1 and CDR2 are SQVTM and ANQGSEA. Deletions cut 1 base from V and 4 bases from J, with 8 bases between. This CDR3 is built from 13 residues. CDR3: CSVEVQGNQPQHF. The CDR3, as DNA: TGCAGCGTTGAAGTGCAGGGTAATCAGCCCCAGCATTTT. The variable domain in full, completed from reference TRBV29-1 and TRBJ1-5, reads SAVISQKPSRDICQRGTSLTIQCQVDSQVTMMFWYRQQPGQSLTLIATANQGSEATYESGFVIDKFPISRPNLTFSTLTVSNMSPEDSSIYLCSVEVQGNQPQHFGDGTRLSIL.

This clonotype was counted at least ten times. V gene TRBV10-3 combines with J gene TRBJ2-1, with D possibly TRBD1 on 6 matching bases. The V gene lost 4 bases and the J gene lost 6 bases, with 7 bases spanning the gap. The germline gives CDR1 ENHRY, CDR2 SYGVKD. This CDR3 is 12 amino acids long. DNA for the CDR3: TGTGCCATCAGTGGGACAGCCAATGAGCAGTTCTTC. It is translated as CAISGTANEQFF.

This chain connects TRBV4-1 to TRBJ2-2, with 8 nucleotides matching TRBD1. CDR1 and CDR2 from the germline V gene are MGHRA and YSYEKL. This CDR3 spans 16 amino acids. The V and J ends lost 3 bases and 4 bases, in that order; junction bases with no gene match: 7. CDR3 in amino acids: CASSQRDRIITGELFF. CDR3 in DNA: TGCGCCAGCAGCCAGAGGGACAGGATAATCACCGGGGAGCTGTTTTTT.

The chain has TRBV6-2 or TRBV6-3 and TRBJ2-6; possibly TRBD2 for D (6 bases). Germline loops: CDR1 MNHEY, CDR2 SVGEGT. CDR3 size: 13 residues. Trimming stripped 11 bases from V and 2 bases from J, with 10 bases between. CDR3 in amino acids: CAGRGAGANVLTF. The CDR3, as DNA: TGTGCCGGGCGGGGAGCTGGGGCCAACGTCCTGACTTTC.

This clonotype was detected only a few times. This chain connects TRBV20-1 to TRBJ2-2, with D perhaps matching TRBD2 (5 bases). V was cut by 6 bases and J by 2 bases, with 13 bases left in between. This CDR3 is 14 amino acids long. CDR1 and CDR2 (germline): DFQATT, SNEGSKA (reference sequence). The DNA for the CDR3 is TGCAGTGCAAAGAGAGCGGCTAACACCGGGGAGCTGTTTTTT. It codes for CSAKRAANTGELFF.

This clonotype was detected only a few times. This chain connects TRBV20-1 to TRBJ2-3; tentative D call: TRBD1 (5 bases). The germline V gene encodes CDR1 DFQATT and CDR2 SNEGSKA (reference sequence). Deletions cut 3 bases from V and 2 bases from J, with 18 bases between. This CDR3 is 16 amino acids long. The CDR3 is CSASTLDVGPTDTQYF. CDR3 sequence (DNA): TGCAGTGCTAGTACCCTAGACGTGGGGCCCACAGATACGCAGTATTTT.

This clonotype was counted many times. The chain links TRBV28 to TRBJ2-7; 8 bases agree with TRBD2. J lost 1 base, V lost 6 bases, and 2 bases had no gene match. Germline values: CDR1 MDHEN, CDR2 SYDVKM. The CDR3 is 13 amino acids. DNA for the CDR3: TGTGCCAGCAGATTAGCGGGATCCTACGAGCAGTACTTC. Encoded protein: CASRLAGSYEQYF.

This chain connects TRBV7-9 to TRBJ2-7, with 7 bases that match TRBD1. CDR3 length equals 16 residues. Trimming at V came to 4 bases and at J to 2 bases, leaving 11 bases not matched to a gene. Germline CDR1 reads SEHNR; CDR2 reads FQNEAQ (reference sequence). The CDR3 DNA follows: TGTGCCAGCAGCTCCACCAAAACGGGACAGCCCTACGAGCAGTACTTC. The encoded protein is CASSSTKTGQPYEQYF.

This clonotype showed up many times. The chain combines TRBV20-1 with TRBJ2-3, with D unclear. Germline assignment: CDR1 DFQATT and CDR2 SNEGSKA (reference sequence). CDR3 length: 15 residues. Trimming stripped 5 bases from V and 3 bases from J, with 18 bases between. The CDR3: CSAARAQEGTDTQYF. The CDR3 coding sequence is TGCAGTGCTGCCCGGGCCCAGGAAGGGACAGATACGCAGTATTTT.

DNA of the CDR3: TGTGCCAGCTCACCCTCTTCCCAGAATACGCAGTATTTT. Protein sequence: CASSPSSQNTQYF. V is TRBV18 and J is TRBJ2-3; no clear D gene. Per the germline V gene, CDR1 is KGHSH and CDR2 is LQKENI. The CDR3 totals 13 residues. V was clipped by 3 bases and J by 7 bases, with 11 bases between them.

This clonotype was counted many times. The chain carries TRBV6-1 and TRBJ2-3; possibly TRBD1 for D (7 bases). There are 15 residues in the CDR3. Germline CDR1 MNHNS, CDR2 SASEGT. The V gene lost 6 bases and the J gene lost 0 bases, with 13 bases spanning the gap. The CDR3 loop is CASRGPGGSTDTQYF. CDR3 in DNA: TGTGCCAGCAGAGGTCCAGGGGGGAGCACAGATACGCAGTATTTT.

The rearrangement links TRBV28 to TRBJ1-1; D possibly corresponds to TRBD1 (6 bases). This CDR3 has 12 residues. V dropped 6 bases and J dropped 5 bases, with 10 bases sitting between them. The germline V gene has CDR1 MDHEN and CDR2 SYDVKM. CDR3 loop: CASRQGRTEAFF. The CDR3 DNA follows: TGTGCCAGCAGACAGGGACGGACTGAAGCTTTCTTT.

The chain links TRBV15 to TRBJ1-2, with D hard to call. Germline values: CDR1 LNHNV, CDR2 YYDKDF (reference sequence). The ends were cut back, 0 bases at V and 2 bases at J, with 13 bases in the middle. This CDR3 has 16 residues. In DNA form, the CDR3 reads TGTGCCACCAGCAGAGATCGCTACGGACCCAACTATGGCTACACCTTC. Its protein product is CATSRDRYGPNYGYTF.

This clonotype was seen a few times. The chain is built from TRBV20-1 and TRBJ2-3; 8 bases line up with TRBD2. Germline V gene lookup returns CDR1 DFQATT and CDR2 SNEGSKA (reference sequence). This CDR3 is 17 amino acids long. V shed 2 bases, J shed 0 bases, and the junction held 10 bases outside the gene matches. CDR3 sequence (DNA): TGCAGTGCTAGAAGGGGTAGCGGGGCTACTAGCACAGATACGCAGTATTTT. As protein: CSARRGSGATSTDTQYF.

CDR3 nucleotides: TGTGCCACCAGTGACCCCCGGACTAGGGGAGGCTACGAGCAGTACTTC. Amino acid sequence: CATSDPRTRGGYEQYF. V gene TRBV24-1 combines with J gene TRBJ2-7; TRBD2 agrees at 7 bases. CDR3 size: 16 residues. The trim removed 4 bases at V and 3 bases at J, leaving 11 bases unmatched. The germline CDR1 and CDR2 sequences are KGHDR and SFDVKD.

Many counts were recorded for this clonotype. The chain links TRBV15 to TRBJ2-1; D uncertain. Germline V gives CDR1 LNHNV, CDR2 YYDKDF (reference sequence). V was clipped by 1 base and J by 9 bases, with 7 bases between them. The length of the CDR3 is 12 residues. The CDR3 DNA sequence: TGTGCCACCAGCAGAGTAGGCGGTGAGCAGTTCTTC. The encoded protein is CATSRVGGEQFF.

The chain employs TRBV20-1 and TRBJ2-7, with 12 bases identical to TRBD2. There are 15 residues in the CDR3. Germline CDR1 DFQATT, CDR2 SNEGSKA (reference sequence). V trimming: 3 bases; J trimming: 5 bases; junction bases outside the gene matches: 8. CDR3 sequence reads: CSARAPSGRAHEQYF. In nucleotides, the CDR3 is TGCAGTGCTAGGGCCCCTAGCGGGAGGGCCCACGAGCAGTACTTC.

This clonotype has a handful of counts. This chain uses TRBV20-1 with TRBJ1-1, with D uncertain. V was clipped by 3 bases and J by 2 bases, with 10 bases between them. Germline CDR1 and CDR2: DFQATT and SNEGSKA (reference sequence). The CDR3 consists of 13 residues. The chain's CDR3 is CSARRGTNTEAFF. Here the CDR3 DNA reads TGCAGTGCTAGGCGAGGAACAAACACTGAAGCTTTCTTT.

This clonotype turned up a few times. The J gene is TRBJ2-3, the V gene TRBV6-5, with 11 bases lining up with TRBD2. V dropped 0 bases and J dropped 5; count of bases not matched to a gene: 13. The CDR3 runs to 19 residues. Germline CDR1 reads MNHEY; CDR2 reads SVGAGI. Here the CDR3 DNA reads TGTGCCAGCAGTTACTCTAAGGGTAGCGGGGGGGAAGTTAAAGATACGCAGTATTTT. Translated, it gives CASSYSKGSGGEVKDTQYF.

This clonotype occurred a few times. The V gene is TRBV6-1, the J gene TRBJ1-5; possible D gene TRBD1, 5 bases. The germline V and J ends were trimmed by 3 bases and 7 bases, with 16 bases remaining between them. CDR1 is MNHNS, CDR2 SASEGT, per germline. CDR3 length: 15 amino acids. The CDR3 DNA sequence: TGTGCCAGCAGTGAGGGGACCACCCCTACGCAGCCCCAGCATTTT. Translating gives CASSEGTTPTQPQHF.

The chain joins TRBV20-1 to TRBJ1-2, with TRBD1 as a possible D gene (6 bases). CDR1 DFQATT and CDR2 SNEGSKA come from the germline V gene (reference sequence). V lost 5 bases to trimming and J lost 6 bases, with 19 bases between them. This CDR3 has 14 residues. CDR3 sequence (DNA): TGCAGTGCTGGATCGGCACCAGGGGTCCATGGCTACACCTTC. It is translated as CSAGSAPGVHGYTF.